Listed below are T cell receptor beta chains from one sample, sequenced in a study of cytomegalovirus exposure and HLA in healthy donors. Using immunoSEQ multiplex PCR, the repertoire was profiled, and TCRdb retains in-frame clones only, with some absent. The top ten clones hold about 3.1% of a sample with some 140,000 clones, about 76% of them seen once. Source material: PBMCs. These receptors all stem from a female donor in good health and CMV-seronegative. CDR3s include the opening cysteine and the closing phenylalanine or tryptophan. The order of the fields is clone size, V gene, D gene, J gene, CDR3 protein, CDR3 DNA. A D gene is named only where the DNA matches it firmly. For some rows the clone size is stated as once, few or many, or as a class when expanded; others skip it.

size: .
V: TRBV13
D: TRBD1
J: TRBJ1-4
CDR3: CASSLDRGPEKLFF
DNA: TGTGCCAGCAGCTTAGACAGGGGGCCCGAAAAACTGTTTTTT

size: .
V: TRBV30
D: .
J: TRBJ1-6
CDR3: CAWTSMKRGDKGSPLHF
DNA: TGTGCCTGGACCTCCATGAAAAGGGGCGACAAGGGGTCACCCCTCCACTTT

size: once
V: TRBV10-3
D: TRBD1
J: TRBJ1-4
CDR3: CAISEGAGQFNEKLFF
DNA: TGTGCCATCAGTGAGGGGGCGGGACAGTTTAATGAAAAACTGTTTTTT

size: once
V: TRBV9
D: .
J: TRBJ2-1
CDR3: CASSFSRGEQFF
DNA: TGTGCCAGCAGCTTTTCCAGGGGTGAGCAGTTCTTC

size: many
V: TRBV28
D: .
J: TRBJ1-2
CDR3: CASSRGPRGYTF
DNA: TGTGCCAGCAGTAGGGGCCCCCGGGGCTACACCTTC

size: .
V: TRBV5-1
D: .
J: TRBJ1-6
CDR3: CASSPTLGASPLHF
DNA: TGCGCCAGCAGCCCCACGCTGGGGGCCTCACCCCTCCACTTT

size: once
V: TRBV9
D: .
J: TRBJ2-1
CDR3: CASSPHWTTNEQFF
DNA: TGTGCCAGCAGCCCCCACTGGACTACCAATGAGCAGTTCTTC

size: .
V: TRBV10-3
D: TRBD1
J: TRBJ1-2
CDR3: CAIRGQGESYGYTF
DNA: TGTGCCATCAGGGGACAGGGAGAGAGCTATGGCTACACCTTC

size: .
V: TRBV9
D: .
J: TRBJ1-5
CDR3: CASTGEEMFSPQHF
DNA: TGTGCCAGCACGGGGGAGGAAATGTTCTCACCCCAGCATTTT

size: .
V: TRBV28
D: TRBD1
J: TRBJ2-1
CDR3: CASSLTGAGEQFF
DNA: TGTGCCAGCAGTTTGACAGGGGCGGGTGAGCAGTTCTTC

size: .
V: TRBV29-1
D: .
J: TRBJ2-3
CDR3: CSVLKVDTVSTDTQYF
DNA: TGCAGCGTCCTCAAGGTGGATACAGTTAGCACAGATACGCAGTATTTT

size: .
V: TRBV30
D: .
J: TRBJ1-2
CDR3: CAWSINWLANYGYTF
DNA: TGTGCCTGGAGTATTAACTGGTTGGCTAACTATGGCTACACCTTC

size: .
V: TRBV6-5
D: .
J: TRBJ1-1
CDR3: CASRRDTEAFF
DNA: TGTGCCAGCAGGAGGGACACTGAAGCTTTCTTT

size: once
V: TRBV6-6
D: .
J: TRBJ2-5
CDR3: CASGRGGGTQYF
DNA: TGTGCCAGCGGGCGGGGTGGTGGTACCCAGTACTTC

size: .
V: TRBV28
D: TRBD1
J: TRBJ1-1
CDR3: CASSYYRGNTEAFF
DNA: TGTGCCAGCAGTTACTACAGGGGGAACACTGAAGCTTTCTTT

size: .
V: TRBV6-1
D: .
J: TRBJ2-6
CDR3: CASRAHSGANVLTF
DNA: TGTGCCAGCAGGGCTCACAGCGGGGCCAACGTCCTGACTTTC

size: .
V: TRBV30
D: .
J: TRBJ2-3
CDR3: CAWSKGERDTQYF
DNA: TGTGCCTGGAGTAAGGGGGAGAGGGATACGCAGTATTTT

size: once
V: TRBV11-3
D: .
J: TRBJ1-2
CDR3: CATPPQDYGYTF
DNA: TGTGCCACCCCTCCACAGGACTATGGCTACACCTTC

size: .
V: TRBV5-1
D: .
J: TRBJ2-7
CDR3: CASSLEGRSYEQYF
DNA: TGCGCCAGCAGCTTGGAAGGCAGGTCCTACGAGCAGTACTTC

size: .
V: TRBV5-4
D: .
J: TRBJ1-4
CDR3: CASSLQGLPNEKLFF
DNA: TGTGCCAGCAGCTTACAGGGACTACCTAATGAAAAACTGTTTTTT